This TCR beta chain came from a study of T cell repertoires in cytomegalovirus infection. Study-wide context: Shared public TCR beta signatures pointed to both CMV infection and a matching HLA type. General study results and limits: Carriage of CMV together with the relevant HLA was identifiable through cumulative public TCR beta family frequency. HLA-C-restricted, CMV-specific TCR beta clonotypes were dominant ex vivo.

From the reads, TCRdb called clonotypes with MiXCR, one entry per CDR3 protein. The profile shows 700,000 to 850,000 distinct CDR3 sequences, 30% to 35% of them singletons. There are many counts of this clonotype. Its specificity is unknown. The germline CDR1 and CDR2 sequences are SGHTA and FQGNSA. The CDR3 has 14 amino acids. The ends lost 5 bases at V and 6 bases at J; junction bases unmatched: 3. The J gene is TRBJ2-3, the V gene TRBV7-2; 12 bases align to TRBD1. This clonotype was sampled from a human donor in good health (CMV status not recorded). Some clones in this sample may be carry-over from other donors' samples. Sequencing was performed on cultured CD8+ T cells from PBMCs, taken from culture after CMV antigen stimulation. CDR3 in DNA: TGTGCCAGCAGCACGGGACAGGGGGCGGATACGCAGTATTTT. Its protein is CASSTGQGADTQYF.